This TCR beta chain is drawn from a study of T cell responses to AZD1222 COVID-19 vaccine. Points from the study as a whole: It should be noted that donors were predominantly white British and more often female, and clonal diversity was possibly underestimated.

On this clone: Its antigen is not known.

From germline, CDR1 is SGHRS and CDR2 YFSETQ. Germline trimming cut 6 bases from V and 1 base from J; bases unmatched to any gene: 2. The CDR3 has 13 amino acids. Clones were read by immunoSEQ multiplex PCR, and TCRdb kept only the in-frame ones, dropping some. The data show 75,000 to 100,000 clones, 80% to 90% seen once. The chain has TRBV5-1 and TRBJ1-1; 8 bases map to TRBD1. The material was peripheral blood, obtained on day 0 of AZD1222 vaccination. The TCR originated in an adult in good health. The CDR3 nucleotides are TGCGCCAGCACCGGGACAGGGAACACTGAAGCTTTCTTT. It encodes CASTGTGNTEAFF.